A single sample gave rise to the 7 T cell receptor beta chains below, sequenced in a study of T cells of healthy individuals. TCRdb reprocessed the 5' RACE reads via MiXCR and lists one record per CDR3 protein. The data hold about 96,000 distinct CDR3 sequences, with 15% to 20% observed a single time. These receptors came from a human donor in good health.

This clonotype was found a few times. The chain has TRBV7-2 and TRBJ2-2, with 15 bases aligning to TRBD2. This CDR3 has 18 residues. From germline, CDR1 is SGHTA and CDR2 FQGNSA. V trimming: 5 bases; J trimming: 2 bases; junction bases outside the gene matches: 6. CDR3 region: CASSTGTSGGYNTGELFF. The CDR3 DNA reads TGTGCCAGCAGCACCGGGACTAGCGGGGGGTACAACACCGGGGAGCTGTTTTTT.

CDR3 in DNA: TGTGCCAGCAGTCGACAGGGATTGAACACTGAAGCTTTCTTT. Its protein product is CASSRQGLNTEAFF. The chain has TRBV6-2 or TRBV6-3 and TRBJ1-1; TRBD1 matches 7 bases. CDR1 and CDR2 (germline): MNHEY, SVGEGT. V shed 5 bases and J 0 bases; nucleotides not matched to a gene: 3. This CDR3 contains 14 residues.

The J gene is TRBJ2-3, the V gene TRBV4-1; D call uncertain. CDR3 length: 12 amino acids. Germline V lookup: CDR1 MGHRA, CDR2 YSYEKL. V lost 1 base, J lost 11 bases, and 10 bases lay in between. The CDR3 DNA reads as TGCGCCAGCAGCCAAGGGGGTAGAAAGCAGTATTTT. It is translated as CASSQGGRKQYF.

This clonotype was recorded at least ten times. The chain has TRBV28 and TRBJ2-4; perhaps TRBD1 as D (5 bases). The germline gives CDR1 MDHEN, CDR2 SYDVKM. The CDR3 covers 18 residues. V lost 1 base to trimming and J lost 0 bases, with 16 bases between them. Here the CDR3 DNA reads TGTGCCAGCAGTTTATCCTCCCTCAAGGGGTTAGCCAAAAACATTCAGTACTTC. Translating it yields CASSLSSLKGLAKNIQYF.

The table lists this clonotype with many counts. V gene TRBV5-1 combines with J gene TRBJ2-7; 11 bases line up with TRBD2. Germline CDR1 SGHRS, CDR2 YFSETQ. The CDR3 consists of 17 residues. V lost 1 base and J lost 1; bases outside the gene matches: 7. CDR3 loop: CASSLTSGSPTSYEQYF. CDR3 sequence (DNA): TGCGCCAGCAGCTTGACTAGCGGGAGTCCGACTTCCTACGAGCAGTACTTC.

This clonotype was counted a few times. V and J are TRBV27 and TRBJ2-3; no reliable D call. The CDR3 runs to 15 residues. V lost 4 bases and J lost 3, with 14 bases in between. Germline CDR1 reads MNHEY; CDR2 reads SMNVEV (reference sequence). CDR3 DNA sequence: TGTGCCAGCAGTTGGAAGGGTTTGAGTACAGATACGCAGTATTTT. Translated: CASSWKGLSTDTQYF.

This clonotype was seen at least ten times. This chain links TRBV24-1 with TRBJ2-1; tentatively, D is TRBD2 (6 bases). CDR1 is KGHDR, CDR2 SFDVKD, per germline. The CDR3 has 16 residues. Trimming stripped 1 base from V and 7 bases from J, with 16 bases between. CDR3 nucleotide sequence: TGTGCCACCAGTGATTTAAAGGGAGGACATGGGAATGAGCAGTTCTTC. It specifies CATSDLKGGHGNEQFF.